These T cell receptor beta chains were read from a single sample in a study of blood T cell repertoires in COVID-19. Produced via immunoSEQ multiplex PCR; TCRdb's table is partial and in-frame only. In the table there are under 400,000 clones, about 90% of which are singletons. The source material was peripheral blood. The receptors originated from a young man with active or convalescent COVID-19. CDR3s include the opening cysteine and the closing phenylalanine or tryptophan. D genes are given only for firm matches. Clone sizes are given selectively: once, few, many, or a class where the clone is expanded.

CDR3aa: CASSYSTDRNKNTEAFF
CDR3nt: TGTGCCAGCAGTTACTCGACGGACAGAAATAAGAACACTGAAGCTTTCTTT
d_gene: NA
j_gene: TRBJ1-1
abundance: NA
v_gene: TRBV6-2/TRBV6-3

CDR3aa: CATSDSRTGDTEAFF
CDR3nt: TGTGCCACCAGTGACTCAAGGACAGGGGACACTGAAGCTTTCTTT
d_gene: TRBD1
j_gene: TRBJ1-1
abundance: few
v_gene: TRBV24-1

CDR3aa: CASSYGTTNPYEQYF
CDR3nt: TGTGCCAGCAGTTACGGGACTACCAACCCCTACGAGCAGTACTTC
d_gene: TRBD2
j_gene: TRBJ2-7
abundance: NA
v_gene: TRBV6-2/TRBV6-3

CDR3aa: CASSPFSGLNEKLFF
CDR3nt: TGTGCCAGCAGCCCCTTTTCAGGTCTTAATGAAAAACTGTTTTTT
d_gene: NA
j_gene: TRBJ1-4
abundance: NA
v_gene: TRBV7-8

CDR3aa: CASSPHNQPQHF
CDR3nt: TGTGCCAGCAGTCCCCACAATCAGCCCCAGCATTTT
d_gene: NA
j_gene: TRBJ1-5
abundance: NA
v_gene: TRBV12-3/TRBV12-4

CDR3aa: CASNRDSSYNEQFF
CDR3nt: TGTGCCAGTAACCGGGACAGCTCCTACAATGAGCAGTTCTTC
d_gene: TRBD1
j_gene: TRBJ2-1
abundance: NA
v_gene: TRBV28

CDR3aa: CASSPRTSGSISSYEQYF
CDR3nt: TGTGCCAGCAGCCCCCGGACTAGCGGGTCAATTTCCTCCTACGAGCAGTACTTC
d_gene: TRBD2
j_gene: TRBJ2-7
abundance: NA
v_gene: TRBV11-2

CDR3aa: CASSQERGAIDEQFF
CDR3nt: TGTGCCAGCAGCCAAGAACGGGGAGCCATAGATGAGCAGTTCTTC
d_gene: NA
j_gene: TRBJ2-1
abundance: NA
v_gene: TRBV6-2/TRBV6-3

CDR3aa: CASSLGTVTYEQYF
CDR3nt: TGTGCCAGCAGCTTAGGAACAGTAACCTACGAGCAGTACTTC
d_gene: NA
j_gene: TRBJ2-7
abundance: NA
v_gene: TRBV7-2

CDR3aa: CASSLVIGLAYNEQFF
CDR3nt: TGTGCCAGCAGTTTGGTAATCGGACTAGCCTACAATGAGCAGTTCTTC
d_gene: TRBD2
j_gene: TRBJ2-1
abundance: NA
v_gene: TRBV27

CDR3aa: CASSKNQGTGDITEAFF
CDR3nt: TGTGCCAGCAGCAAAAATCAAGGGACAGGGGATATCACTGAAGCTTTCTTT
d_gene: TRBD1
j_gene: TRBJ1-1
abundance: once
v_gene: TRBV4-2

CDR3aa: CASSQVRGGNTIYF
CDR3nt: TGTGCCAGCAGCCAAGTTAGGGGCGGAAACACCATATATTTT
d_gene: NA
j_gene: TRBJ1-3
abundance: once
v_gene: TRBV4-2

CDR3aa: CASSLAGGPANIQYF
CDR3nt: TGTGCCAGCAGCTTAGCGGGAGGGCCTGCGAACATTCAGTACTTC
d_gene: TRBD2
j_gene: TRBJ2-4
abundance: NA
v_gene: TRBV5-6

CDR3aa: CASSVATRTSGYNEQFF
CDR3nt: TGTGCCAGCAGCGTAGCTACTCGGACTAGCGGATACAATGAGCAGTTCTTC
d_gene: TRBD2
j_gene: TRBJ2-1
abundance: NA
v_gene: TRBV9

CDR3aa: CASSKGGTSGSTDTQYF
CDR3nt: TGTGCCAGCAGCAAAGGGGGCACTAGCGGGAGCACAGATACGCAGTATTTT
d_gene: NA
j_gene: TRBJ2-3
abundance: NA
v_gene: TRBV21-1

CDR3aa: CASSTGSSYNSPLHF
CDR3nt: TGTGCCAGCAGTACAGGGAGCTCCTATAATTCACCCCTCCACTTT
d_gene: NA
j_gene: TRBJ1-6
abundance: NA
v_gene: TRBV2

CDR3aa: CASSPLGTGNRGYTF
CDR3nt: TGTGCCAGTAGTCCCCTGGGGACAGGGAACAGGGGCTACACCTTC
d_gene: TRBD1
j_gene: TRBJ1-2
abundance: NA
v_gene: TRBV19

CDR3aa: CATSRGGGNQPQHF
CDR3nt: TGTGCCACCAGCAGAGGGGGAGGGAATCAGCCCCAGCATTTT
d_gene: NA
j_gene: TRBJ1-5
abundance: NA
v_gene: TRBV15

CDR3aa: CASSLGGAGELFF
CDR3nt: TGTGCCAGCAGTTTGGGCGGGGCGGGGGAGCTGTTTTTT
d_gene: NA
j_gene: TRBJ2-2
abundance: NA
v_gene: TRBV27

CDR3aa: CASSRTSGTDTQYF
CDR3nt: TGTGCCAGCAGCCGGACTAGCGGGACAGATACGCAGTATTTT
d_gene: TRBD2
j_gene: TRBJ2-3
abundance: once
v_gene: TRBV11-2

CDR3aa: CASSQGREGTEAFF
CDR3nt: TGTGCCAGCAGCCAAGGTCGGGAGGGGACTGAAGCTTTCTTT
d_gene: NA
j_gene: TRBJ1-1
abundance: NA
v_gene: TRBV3-1/TRBV3-2

CDR3aa: CASSSNYRGRNEQYF
CDR3nt: TGTGCCAGCAGTTCGAACTACAGGGGTCGGAACGAGCAGTACTTC
d_gene: TRBD1
j_gene: TRBJ2-7
abundance: NA
v_gene: TRBV6-5

CDR3aa: CASSFRDMTYNEQFF
CDR3nt: TGTGCCAGCAGTTTTAGGGACATGACCTACAATGAGCAGTTCTTC
d_gene: NA
j_gene: TRBJ2-1
abundance: NA
v_gene: TRBV27

CDR3aa: CASRRPGGNSPLHF
CDR3nt: TGTGCCAGCAGGAGACCAGGGGGGAATTCACCCCTCCACTTT
d_gene: TRBD1
j_gene: TRBJ1-6
abundance: NA
v_gene: TRBV28